This is a list of T cell receptor beta chains from one sample in a study of identical twins. TCRdb analysed the 5' RACE reads with MiXCR anew, one entry per CDR3 protein. The sample includes roughly 770,000 distinct CDR3 sequences, 15% to 20% of them seen just once. These data are also associated with another study on T cells expressing NK-cell markers.

The sample comprised PBMCs. The receptors shown here come from a woman between 18 and 30 years old in good health. Each CDR3 is given with its conserved first and last residue. D genes are given only for firm matches. Expanded clones are given a class, and other clones once, few, many or no size at all.

d_call,j_call,v_call,clone_size,cdr3_nt,cdr3_aa
TRBD2,TRBJ2-7,TRBV28,NA,TGTGCCAGCAGTACCCCCCCAACGGGACTAGCGCACCGCTACGAGCAGTACTTC,CASSTPPTGLAHRYEQYF
NA,TRBJ2-1,TRBV21-1,NA,TGTGCCAGCAGTTCGGGATTGGGTATAGCGGTCTACAATGAGCAGTTCTTC,CASSSGLGIAVYNEQFF
TRBD2,TRBJ2-7,TRBV20-1,few,TGCAGTGCTAGCCCCCTAGCGGGAGGCAGCGAGCAGTACTTC,CSASPLAGGSEQYF
NA,TRBJ2-2,TRBV12-3/TRBV12-4,many,TGTGCCAGCAGTTTATTGGTGGGGGCCGGGGAGCTGTTTTTT,CASSLLVGAGELFF
NA,TRBJ2-3,TRBV5-5,NA,TGTGCCAGCAGCTTGGGACCAGGGTGGGACACAGATACGCAGTATTTT,CASSLGPGWDTDTQYF
NA,TRBJ1-1,TRBV5-1,NA,TGCGCCAGCAGCTTGGTGGTATCCAGTATGAACACTGAAGCTTTCTTT,CASSLVVSSMNTEAFF
TRBD1,TRBJ1-5,TRBV7-9,many,TGTGCCAGCAGCATACAGGGGAACGGTCAGCCCCAGCATTTT,CASSIQGNGQPQHF
NA,TRBJ1-4,TRBV20-1,NA,TGCAGTGCTAGAGTAATAGGGCCCATATCGAATGAAAAACTGTTTTTT,CSARVIGPISNEKLFF
NA,TRBJ2-3,TRBV5-1,NA,TGCGCCAGCAGCTTGACGGGACAAGTGAACACAGATACGCAGTATTTT,CASSLTGQVNTDTQYF
NA,TRBJ2-2,TRBV20-1,NA,TGCAGTGCTAGGGGTAGCACCGGGGAGCTGTTTTTT,CSARGSTGELFF
TRBD1,TRBJ2-2,TRBV7-2,NA,TGTGCCAGCAGCTTCTCCGGGACAGTTGGCGGGGAGCTGTTTTTT,CASSFSGTVGGELFF
NA,TRBJ1-1,TRBV7-9,few,TGTGCCAGCAGAGGAGGGTCTGAAGCTTTCTTT,CASRGGSEAFF
TRBD2,TRBJ2-3,TRBV20-1,many,TGCAGTGCTAGACTAGCGGGGGAGGGAGATACGCAGTATTTT,CSARLAGEGDTQYF
TRBD2,TRBJ2-2,TRBV3-1,NA,TGTGCCAGCAGCCAGGTCCCTCCGGGGGGGCGCGACACCGGGGAGCTGTTTTTT,CASSQVPPGGRDTGELFF
NA,TRBJ2-1,TRBV12-3/TRBV12-4,few,TGTGCCAGCAGGGGGCCCGACTCCTACAATGAGCAGTTCTTC,CASRGPDSYNEQFF
NA,TRBJ2-3,TRBV27,NA,TGTGCCAGCAGTTTTGCGGGGGCGAAACCGGGGGCGGATACGCAGTATTTT,CASSFAGAKPGADTQYF
TRBD1,TRBJ1-2,TRBV30,NA,TGTGCCTGGAGTGTAGGACAGGCCTATGGCTACACCTTC,CAWSVGQAYGYTF
TRBD2,TRBJ2-3,TRBV20-1,NA,TGCAGTGCCAGAGGGACTAGCGATACGCAGTATTTT,CSARGTSDTQYF
NA,TRBJ1-4,TRBV7-8,few,TGTGCCAGCAGCCTAAGACCTCAGCCACGGGGGGAAAAACTGTTTTTT,CASSLRPQPRGEKLFF
TRBD1,TRBJ2-7,TRBV12-3/TRBV12-4,few,TGTGCCAGCAGTTACCGGGACAGGGTGCACGAGCAGTACTTC,CASSYRDRVHEQYF
NA,TRBJ2-7,TRBV15,NA,TGTGCCACCAGCGGAAGATACTCCTACGAGCAGTACTTC,CATSGRYSYEQYF
NA,TRBJ1-2,TRBV12-3/TRBV12-4,few,TGTGCCAGCAGGTCGGGGGCCATTGGCTACACCTTC,CASRSGAIGYTF
NA,TRBJ2-5,TRBV12-3/TRBV12-4,NA,TGTGCCAGCAGTTTCTACGGAGCGGCCCAGTACTTC,CASSFYGAAQYF
NA,TRBJ2-7,TRBV29-1,few,TGCAGCGTTGTCCCAGGGGAGTCCTACGAGCAGTACTTC,CSVVPGESYEQYF
NA,TRBJ2-7,TRBV10-3,NA,TGTGCCACCCTCAGTGAGACCTCCTACGAGCAGTACTTC,CATLSETSYEQYF
TRBD1,TRBJ1-2,TRBV29-1,NA,TGCAGCGTTGAGGACGTGGGACAGGCCTATGGCTACACCTTC,CSVEDVGQAYGYTF
NA,TRBJ2-1,TRBV5-6,many,TGTGCCAGCAGCGTCGTAGGACCTACGATGTTCTTC,CASSVVGPTMFF
TRBD1,TRBJ2-1,TRBV29-1,NA,TGCAGCGTTGAAGCGAGGGGGACAGTCAATGAGCAGTTCTTC,CSVEARGTVNEQFF
NA,TRBJ2-1,TRBV6-5,NA,TGTGCCAGCTCCCCGACTACCCGAAGGATGTTCTTC,CASSPTTRRMFF
TRBD2,TRBJ2-1,TRBV7-6,NA,TGTGCCAGCAGCCGCGGAACAGCGGGAGGAAAGAATGAGCAGTTCTTC,CASSRGTAGGKNEQFF
TRBD2,TRBJ2-3,TRBV5-1,NA,TGCGCCACCGCGGGGACTAGTACAGATACGCAGTATTTT,CATAGTSTDTQYF
NA,TRBJ2-3,TRBV6-1,few,TGTGCCAGCAGTGGTTTATTCAGGGGAGACCGAGCAGATACGCAGTATTTT,CASSGLFRGDRADTQYF
TRBD1,TRBJ2-2,TRBV12-3/TRBV12-4,NA,TGTGCCAGCAGTTTACCCCTCGGACAGGCCGACACCGGGGAGCTGTTTTTT,CASSLPLGQADTGELFF
TRBD2,TRBJ2-5,TRBV11-2,NA,TGTGCCAGCAGCTTGGGGTGGACTAGAGAGACCCAGTACTTC,CASSLGWTRETQYF
NA,TRBJ2-1,TRBV4-3,NA,TGCGCCAGCAGCCCGCGGCGAACGGTTCCCTACAATGAGCAGTTCTTC,CASSPRRTVPYNEQFF
NA,TRBJ1-2,TRBV3-1,few,TGTGCCAGCTCTCGGGGCAAAGACTATGGCTACACCTTC,CASSRGKDYGYTF
NA,TRBJ2-7,TRBV9,NA,TGTGCCAGCAGCGTATCACAGGATCCCTACGAGCAGTACTTC,CASSVSQDPYEQYF
TRBD1,TRBJ2-4,TRBV5-5,NA,TGTGCCAGCAGCTCCGCCGAACAGGGGGCTCGGAACATTCAGTACTTC,CASSSAEQGARNIQYF
TRBD1,TRBJ2-5,TRBV4-2,many,TGTGCCAGCAGCCATGGGACAGGGGGGCAAGAGACCCAGTACTTC,CASSHGTGGQETQYF
NA,TRBJ2-1,TRBV5-1,few,TGCGCCAGCAGCGACCCCCCAGCCGATGAGCAGTTCTTC,CASSDPPADEQFF
NA,TRBJ2-7,TRBV16,few,TGTGCCAGCAGCCAATCTGTCGACGGCCTTAGCTACGAGCAGTACTTC,CASSQSVDGLSYEQYF
TRBD1,TRBJ1-2,TRBV20-1,few,TGCAGTGCAAAGGGGACAGGCGGGCCGCGTTGGGGCTACACCTTC,CSAKGTGGPRWGYTF